This T cell receptor beta chain was sequenced during a study of blood T cell repertoires in COVID-19. In the authors' workflow: Amplification of reference gene primers was used by the study to estimate nucleated cell counts. TCRdb's copy holds only in-frame clones and misses some; the assay was immunoSEQ multiplex PCR. V, J and clone size were drawn from that table, and D and trimming were deduced from the DNA. The sample gives about 260,000 clones, about 87% of which show up once; 4% is in the top ten. The CDR3 is 12 amino acids. With 3 bases clipped from V and 15 bases from J, the junction kept 7 bases outside the gene matches. Germline CDR1 is SGHRS and CDR2 is YFSETQ.

The gene calls are TRBV5-1 and TRBJ2-4; 9 positions agree with TRBD1. This TCR derives from a man aged 60 to 75 who had recovered from COVID-19. The sequencing input was peripheral blood. The CDR3 bases are TGCGCCAGCAGCTCACCGGGACAGGGTTTGTACTTC. Translating it yields CASSSPGQGLYF.